A selection of T cell receptor beta chains follows, all from one sample in a study of cytomegalovirus exposure and HLA in healthy donors. Some clones are missing from TCRdb's copy, which holds only in-frame ones; the method was immunoSEQ multiplex PCR. In the table there are about 90,000 clones, 65% to 75% of which are singletons. The source material was PBMCs. The origin of the receptors is a man younger than 40 in good health and CMV-seronegative. CDR3s include the opening cysteine and the closing phenylalanine or tryptophan. Each record gives: clone size, D gene, J gene, V gene, CDR3 protein, CDR3 DNA. D genes are given only for firm matches. A row's size may be missing; if present it is once, few, many or a size class.

>-|TRBD1|TRBJ1-1|TRBV19
CASRPIRQGGTEAFF
TGTGCCAGTAGACCCATTAGACAGGGAGGAACTGAAGCTTTCTTT
>-|-|TRBJ2-7|TRBV6-1
CASSEALDGIGLYEQYF
TGTGCCAGCAGTGAAGCGCTTGACGGGATTGGGCTCTACGAGCAGTACTTC
>-|TRBD2|TRBJ2-1|TRBV10-3
CATRGTSGRASYNEQFF
TGTGCCACCAGAGGGACTAGCGGGAGGGCCTCCTACAATGAGCAGTTCTTC
>-|-|TRBJ1-5|TRBV7-8
CASSLVSGDNQPQHF
TGTGCCAGCAGCCTAGTATCAGGGGACAATCAGCCCCAGCATTTT
>few|-|TRBJ1-1|TRBV5-1
CASSLGLQGNTEAFF
TGCGCCAGCAGCTTGGGCCTACAGGGGAACACTGAAGCTTTCTTT
>few|-|TRBJ1-2|TRBV6-1
CASSEILRGFAGYTF
TGTGCCAGCAGTGAAATACTGAGAGGATTTGCTGGCTACACCTTC
>-|-|TRBJ2-3|TRBV5-8
CASRTFSTDTQYF
TGTGCCAGCAGAACTTTCAGCACAGATACGCAGTATTTT
>-|-|TRBJ2-5|TRBV6-6
CASSQTQGGETQYF
TGTGCCAGCAGTCAGACACAGGGCGGGGAGACCCAGTACTTC
>-|-|TRBJ2-7|TRBV9
CASSEGGDLSYEQYF
TGTGCCAGCAGCGAAGGGGGGGACCTCTCCTACGAGCAGTACTTC
>-|TRBD1|TRBJ1-1|TRBV4-3
CASSQRTGLNTEAFF
TGCGCCAGCAGCCAGCGGACAGGGCTGAACACTGAAGCTTTCTTT
>-|-|TRBJ1-1|TRBV27
CASMGGGKAFF
TGTGCCAGCATGGGAGGGGGGAAAGCTTTCTTT
>-|TRBD1|TRBJ1-4|TRBV4-1
CASSPPTGVGEKLFF
TGCGCCAGCAGCCCCCCGACAGGGGTAGGGGAAAAACTGTTTTTT
>-|-|TRBJ2-2|TRBV4-2
CASSHEPGNTGELFF
TGTGCCAGCAGCCATGAGCCAGGGAACACCGGGGAGCTGTTTTTT
>once|-|TRBJ2-1|TRBV27
CASSRVGASYNEQFF
TGTGCCAGCAGCAGGGTGGGTGCATCCTACAATGAGCAGTTCTTC
>-|TRBD1|TRBJ2-2|TRBV27
CASRQRTGDTGELFF
TGTGCCAGCAGACAACGGACAGGGGACACCGGGGAGCTGTTTTTT
>-|TRBD2|TRBJ2-2|TRBV6-5
CASSYRLAGMNGELFF
TGTGCCAGCAGTTACCGCCTAGCGGGGATGAACGGGGAGCTGTTTTTT